This entry features one TCR beta chain sequence. What it recognizes is unknown. This record comes from a study of chemoradiotherapy in HPV16-positive cancers. Study context: Candidate HPV-specific clones and shared TCR motifs came from a couple of HPV16-positive patients. Findings and caveats of the study: During treatment, candidate HPV-specific clones and E7-related motifs expanded in tumor. HPV-specific T cells were functionally defined from only a couple of HPV16-positive patients.

Sequencing was performed with immunoSEQ multiplex PCR; in TCRdb, only in-frame clones are kept and a portion is missing. The repertoire includes roughly 10,000 clones, over 65% of them detected once, and 36% sits in the top ten. The receptor was derived from a human donor with HPV-associated anogenital cancer. Sample collection occurred from a patient who underwent chemoradiotherapy.

The CDR3 DNA is TGTGCCAGTGGGAGGCGGGGGGGCACAGATACGCAGTATTTT. This translates into CASGRRGGTDTQYF. The chain combines TRBV11-3 with TRBJ2-3; 8 nucleotides agree with TRBD2. The CDR3 length is 14 residues. The germline V gene has CDR1 SGHNT and CDR2 YENEEA. Losses at the gene ends were 9 bases for V and 1 base for J; bases not matched to a gene: 6.